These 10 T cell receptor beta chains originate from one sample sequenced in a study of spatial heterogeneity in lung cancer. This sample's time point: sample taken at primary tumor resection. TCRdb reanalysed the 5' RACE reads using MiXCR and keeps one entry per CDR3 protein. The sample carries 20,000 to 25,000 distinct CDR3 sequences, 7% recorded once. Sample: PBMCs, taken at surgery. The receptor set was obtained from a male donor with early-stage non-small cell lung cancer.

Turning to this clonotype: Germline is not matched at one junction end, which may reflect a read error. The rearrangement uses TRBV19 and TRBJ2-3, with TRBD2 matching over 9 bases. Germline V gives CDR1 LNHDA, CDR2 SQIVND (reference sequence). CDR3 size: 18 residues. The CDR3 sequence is CASSLEAGGLTSRDTQYF. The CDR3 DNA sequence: TGTGCCAGTAGTCTAGAGGCGGGGGGGCTGACTAGCAGAGATACGCAGTATTTT.

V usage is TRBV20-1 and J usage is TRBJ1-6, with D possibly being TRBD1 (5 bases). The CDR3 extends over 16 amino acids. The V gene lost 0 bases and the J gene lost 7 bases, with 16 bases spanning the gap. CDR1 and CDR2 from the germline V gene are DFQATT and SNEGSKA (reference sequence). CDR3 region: CSAREGRRGENSPLHF. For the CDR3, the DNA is TGCAGTGCTAGAGAGGGGCGTAGGGGTGAAAATTCACCCCTCCACTTT.

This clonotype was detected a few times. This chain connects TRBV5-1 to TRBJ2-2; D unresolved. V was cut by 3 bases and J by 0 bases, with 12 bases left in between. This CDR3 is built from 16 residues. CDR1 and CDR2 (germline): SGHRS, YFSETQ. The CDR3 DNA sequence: TGCGCCAGCAGCTCCGAGAATGGGGCGAACACCGGGGAGCTGTTTTTT. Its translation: CASSSENGANTGELFF.

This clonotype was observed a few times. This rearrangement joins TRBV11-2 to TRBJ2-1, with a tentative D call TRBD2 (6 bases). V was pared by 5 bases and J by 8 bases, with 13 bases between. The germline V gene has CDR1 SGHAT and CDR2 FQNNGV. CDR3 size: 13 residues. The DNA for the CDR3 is TGTGCCAGCAGCCTACCGGGCGGGGATGAGCAGTTCTTC. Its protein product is CASSLPGGDEQFF.

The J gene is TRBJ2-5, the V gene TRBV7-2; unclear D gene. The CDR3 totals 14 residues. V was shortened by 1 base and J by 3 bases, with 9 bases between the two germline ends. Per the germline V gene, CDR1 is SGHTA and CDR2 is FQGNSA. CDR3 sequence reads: CASSLVGLKETQYF. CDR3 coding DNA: TGTGCCAGCAGCTTAGTGGGTCTCAAAGAGACCCAGTACTTC.

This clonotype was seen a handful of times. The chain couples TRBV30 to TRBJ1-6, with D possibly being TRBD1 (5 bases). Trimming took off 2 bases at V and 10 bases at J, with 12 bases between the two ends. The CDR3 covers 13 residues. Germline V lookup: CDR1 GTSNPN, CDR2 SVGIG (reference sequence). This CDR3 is CAWSPQGPSPLHF. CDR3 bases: TGTGCCTGGAGTCCCCAGGGCCCATCACCCCTCCACTTT.

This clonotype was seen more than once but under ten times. The CDR3 loop reads CSARDPTGYNEQFF. CDR3 coding DNA: TGCAGTGCTAGAGATCCGACAGGCTACAATGAGCAGTTCTTC. This chain joins TRBV20-1 and TRBJ2-1; perhaps TRBD1 as D (6 bases). CDR3 length: 14 residues. CDR1 and CDR2 (germline): DFQATT, SNEGSKA (reference sequence). Trimming removed 0 bases at V and 3 bases at J, with 9 bases between.

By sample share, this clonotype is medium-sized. This chain's CDR3 is CASSGDPSLQGLFF. In DNA, the CDR3 is TGTGCCAGCAGTGGGGACCCTTCACTTCAGGGACTGTTTTTT. The rearrangement links TRBV2 to TRBJ1-4; weak D call: TRBD1 (5 bases). Trimming cost V 4 bases and J 13 bases, with 19 bases left between them. Germline lookup yields CDR1 SNHLY and CDR2 FYNNEI. The CDR3 totals 14 residues.

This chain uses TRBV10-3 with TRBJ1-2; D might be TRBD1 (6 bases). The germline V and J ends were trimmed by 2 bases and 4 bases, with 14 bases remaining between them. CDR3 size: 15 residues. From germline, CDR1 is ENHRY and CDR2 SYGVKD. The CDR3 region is CAISEIRTERYGYTF. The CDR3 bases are TGTGCCATCAGTGAGATCCGGACAGAGCGCTATGGCTACACCTTC.

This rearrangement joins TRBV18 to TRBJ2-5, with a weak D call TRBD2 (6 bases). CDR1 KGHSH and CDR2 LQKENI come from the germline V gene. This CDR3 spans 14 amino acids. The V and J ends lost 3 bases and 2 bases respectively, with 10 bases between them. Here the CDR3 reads CASSPTGLQETQYF. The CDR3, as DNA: TGTGCCAGCTCACCCACGGGACTTCAAGAGACCCAGTACTTC.